The source of this TCR beta chain is a study of shared clonotypes between healthy human individuals. Overall study findings and caveats: It was the non-shared clonotypes that had lower generation probabilities than clonotypes shared by all four donors.

Germline-derived CDR1 and CDR2 are SGDLS and YYNGEE. V was cut by 3 bases and J by 3 bases, with 12 bases left in between. The CDR3 sequence is 14 residues long. Comments on this clone: Its antigen remains unknown. This same CDR3 is encoded by further DNA sequences in the sample.

Several immunoSEQ 96-well plates shared each subset's DNA, each plate a replicate. Generated by immunoSEQ multiplex PCR, the TCRdb table keeps only in-frame clones and is missing some. The sample has about 1.5 million clones, around 97% seen once. The source of this sequence is a man aged 30 to 45 in good health. The gene calls are TRBV9 and TRBJ1-2, with D tentatively TRBD1 (6 bases). The sample consisted of naive CD4+ T cells sorted from blood. Sample subset: CD45RA+ positively selected. The CDR3 sequence is CASSGGPLDYGYTF. CDR3 nucleotides: TGTGCCAGCAGCGGGGGGCCCCTTGACTATGGCTACACCTTC.